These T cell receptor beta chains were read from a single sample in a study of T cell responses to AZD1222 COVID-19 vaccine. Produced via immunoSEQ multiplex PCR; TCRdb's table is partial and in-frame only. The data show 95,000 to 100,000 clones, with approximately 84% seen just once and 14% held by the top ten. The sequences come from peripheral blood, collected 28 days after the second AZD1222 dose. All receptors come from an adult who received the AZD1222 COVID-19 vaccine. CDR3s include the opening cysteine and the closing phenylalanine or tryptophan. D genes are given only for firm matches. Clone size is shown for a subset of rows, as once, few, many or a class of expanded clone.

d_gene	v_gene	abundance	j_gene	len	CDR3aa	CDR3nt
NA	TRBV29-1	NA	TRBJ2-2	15	CSVQPGTVQPGELFF	TGCAGCGTCCAACCGGGGACCGTACAACCCGGGGAGCTGTTTTTT
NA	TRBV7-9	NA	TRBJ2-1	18	CASSFVVGWGQGNNEQFF	TGTGCCAGCAGCTTCGTTGTGGGATGGGGTCAAGGCAACAATGAGCAGTTCTTC
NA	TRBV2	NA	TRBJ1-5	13	CASDIQTGQPQHF	TGTGCCAGCGATATACAGACAGGTCAGCCCCAGCATTTT
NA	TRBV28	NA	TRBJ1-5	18	CASTIGSSGFSLDQPQHF	TGTGCCAGCACAATAGGGTCCTCAGGGTTTTCACTAGATCAGCCCCAGCATTTT
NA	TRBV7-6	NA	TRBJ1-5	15	CASSLGTGSNQPQHF	TGTGCCAGCAGCTTAGGTACAGGGTCGAATCAGCCCCAGCATTTT
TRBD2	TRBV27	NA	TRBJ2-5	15	CASSLLTSGSETQYF	TGTGCCAGCAGTTTGTTGACTAGCGGGAGTGAGACCCAGTACTTC
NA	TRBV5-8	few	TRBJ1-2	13	CASSFPGVRGYTF	TGTGCCAGCAGCTTTCCGGGGGTGAGGGGCTACACCTTC
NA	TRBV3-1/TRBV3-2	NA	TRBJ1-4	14	CASSQEGGGEKLFF	TGTGCCAGCAGCCAGGAGGGGGGTGGTGAAAAACTGTTTTTT
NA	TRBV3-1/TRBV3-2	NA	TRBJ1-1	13	CASSQSLGTEAFF	TGTGCCAGCAGCCAATCTTTGGGAACTGAAGCTTTCTTT
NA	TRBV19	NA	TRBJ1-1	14	CASGVTGMNTEAFF	TGTGCCAGTGGGGTAACGGGCATGAACACTGAAGCTTTCTTT
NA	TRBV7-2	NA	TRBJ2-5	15	CASLLSRDNQETQYF	TGTGCCAGCCTTCTCTCGCGGGACAATCAAGAGACCCAGTACTTC
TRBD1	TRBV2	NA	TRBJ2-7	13	CASRETGGWEQYF	TGTGCCAGCCGGGAGACAGGGGGGTGGGAGCAGTACTTC
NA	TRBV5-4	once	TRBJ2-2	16	CASSLASSGFTGELFF	TGTGCCAGCAGCTTGGCTTCTTCAGGGTTCACCGGGGAGCTGTTTTTT
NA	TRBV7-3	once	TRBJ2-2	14	CASSLTSASGELFF	TGTGCCAGCAGCTTAACGTCGGCGTCCGGGGAGCTGTTTTTT
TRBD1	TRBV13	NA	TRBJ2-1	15	CASSPDRGPAGEQFF	TGTGCCAGCAGCCCAGACAGGGGGCCCGCAGGTGAGCAGTTCTTC
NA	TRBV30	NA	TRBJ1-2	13	CAWSVPPNYGYTF	TGTGCCTGGAGTGTACCACCCAACTATGGCTACACCTTC
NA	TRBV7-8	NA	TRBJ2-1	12	CASSLGRDEQFF	TGTGCCAGCAGCTTAGGGCGCGATGAGCAGTTCTTC